Listed below are T cell receptor beta chains from one sample, sequenced in a study of blood T cell repertoires in COVID-19. TCRdb keeps only in-frame clones here, not all; method: immunoSEQ multiplex PCR. The sample holds 40,000 to 50,000 clones, 85% to 90% seen once. The sequenced sample consisted of PBMCs or T cells enriched from blood (not recorded which). The receptors here all came from a woman aged 45 to 65 who had recovered from COVID-19. Each CDR3 is given with its conserved first and last residue. D genes are given only for firm matches. The size entry is marked missing in some rows and otherwise reads once, few, many or a size class.

clone_size j_call v_call d_call cdr3_nt cdr3_aa
medium-sized TRBJ2-6 TRBV6-2/TRBV6-3 TRBD2 TGTGCCAGCAGTTATCTAGCGGGAGACCTCTCTGGGGCCAACGTCCTGACTTTC CASSYLAGDLSGANVLTF
. TRBJ1-4 TRBV27 . TGTGCCAGCAGTTTTCTCAGGGAAAATGAAAAACTGTTTTTT CASSFLRENEKLFF
. TRBJ2-1 TRBV3-1/TRBV3-2 . TGTGCCAGCACGAAAGGGGGCAATGAGCAGTTCTTC CASTKGGNEQFF
. TRBJ1-5 TRBV6-5 TRBD1 TGTGCCAGCAGCCGGGACAGACGTCAGCCCCAGCATTTT CASSRDRRQPQHF
. TRBJ2-6 TRBV19 . TGTGCCAGTAATCGGGGGGCTGGTGGGGCCAACGTCCTGACTTTC CASNRGAGGANVLTF
. TRBJ2-5 TRBV2 TRBD1 TGTGCCAGCAGTGAATTGAGCCCCAGGGGGGAGACCCAGTACTTC CASSELSPRGETQYF
. TRBJ2-3 TRBV9 . TGTGCCAGCAGCTTGAAAGGGAGGCCTAGCACAGATACGCAGTATTTT CASSLKGRPSTDTQYF
once TRBJ2-7 TRBV6-2/TRBV6-3 . TGTGCCAGCAGTTACTCGAGTGCGGGGGCCTATTATCCCTACGAGCAGTACTTC CASSYSSAGAYYPYEQYF
. TRBJ1-2 TRBV7-2 . TGTGCCAGCAGCTTAGTGGGGGCGGTAGGCTACACCTTC CASSLVGAVGYTF
once TRBJ2-3 TRBV20-1 TRBD2 TGCAGTGCGAGTTCAGCGGGAGGGGTGACAGATACGCAGTATTTT CSASSAGGVTDTQYF
. TRBJ2-3 TRBV18 . TGTGCCAGCTCACCCCCCGGGACTTCCACAGATACGCAGTATTTT CASSPPGTSTDTQYF
. TRBJ2-1 TRBV18 TRBD2 TGTGCCAGCTCACCCCCCCTAGCGGGAACCAATGAGCAGTTCTTC CASSPPLAGTNEQFF
. TRBJ2-7 TRBV7-2 . TGTGCCAGCAGCTTAGGGTTGCGGGGCGGCTACGAGCAGTACTTC CASSLGLRGGYEQYF
. TRBJ2-3 TRBV11-2 TRBD2 TGTGCCAGCAGCTTAGACCCGACTAGCGGGGGGGCCGCTTACCCAGATACGCAGTATTTT CASSLDPTSGGAAYPDTQYF
. TRBJ2-3 TRBV30 TRBD2 TGTGCCTGGAGGGCGGGGGGGACAGATACGCAGTATTTT CAWRAGGTDTQYF
. TRBJ2-5 TRBV9 TRBD2 TGTGCCAGCAGCGTAGTGGCTAGCGGGGGGGCGGGAAGAGAGACCCAGTACTTC CASSVVASGGAGRETQYF
. TRBJ2-1 TRBV7-2 TRBD2 TGTGCCAGCAGCCCCGGACTAGCGGGTTTCAATGAGCAGTTCTTC CASSPGLAGFNEQFF
. TRBJ1-4 TRBV29-1 TRBD1 TGCAGCGCGAACAGGGGGTATGATGAAAAACTGTTTTTT CSANRGYDEKLFF
once TRBJ2-2 TRBV4-3 TRBD1 TGCGCCAGCCGACAGGGGTTGGACACCGGGGAGCTGTTTTTT CASRQGLDTGELFF
. TRBJ2-7 TRBV6-6 . TGTGCCAGCAGTACCTTAGGGGCCGGATCCTACGAGCAGTACTTC CASSTLGAGSYEQYF
. TRBJ1-1 TRBV4-3 . TGCGCCAGCAGCCAAGTCGGACAGATCGACACTGAAGCTTTCTTT CASSQVGQIDTEAFF
once TRBJ1-6 TRBV28 . TGTGCCAGCAGTTTGCGTCAGGTTCATTCACCCCTCCACTTT CASSLRQVHSPLHF
. TRBJ1-1 TRBV28 TRBD1 TGTGCCAGCAGTTTTTCGTCCGGGACAGGGATTCTTGAAGCTTTCTTT CASSFSSGTGILEAFF